The next 23 T cell receptor beta chains were all read from a single sample in a study of T cell responses to AZD1222 COVID-19 vaccine. The table came from immunoSEQ multiplex PCR; TCRdb's copy has only in-frame clones and leaves some out. There are under 200,000 clones in the sample; roughly 92% occur only once, and about 0.6% lies in the top ten. Sample: peripheral blood, taken on day 0 of AZD1222 vaccination. The receptors come from an adult in good health.

V gene TRBV19 combines with J gene TRBJ2-1; D is possibly TRBD2 (5 bases). CDR1 is LNHDA and CDR2 is SQIVND in the germline V gene (reference sequence). Trimming removed 6 bases at V and 6 bases at J, with 9 bases between. CDR3 length: 12 amino acids. This CDR3 is CASRRASNEQFF. CDR3 DNA sequence: TGTGCCAGTAGGCGGGCCTCCAATGAGCAGTTCTTC.

V usage is TRBV6-5 and J usage is TRBJ1-1; maybe TRBD1 (5 bases). Trimming removed 10 bases at V and 6 bases at J, with 15 bases between. This CDR3 spans 12 amino acids. Germline V gene sequence: CDR1 MNHEY, CDR2 SVGAGI. The CDR3 DNA follows: TGTGCCACTACCCTACCGGGACCTGAAGCTTTCTTT. This gives the protein CATTLPGPEAFF.

This sequence joins TRBV7-2 and TRBJ2-1; 10 bases align to TRBD2. The germline V gene has CDR1 SGHTA and CDR2 FQGNSA. The trim removed 4 bases at V and 2 bases at J, leaving 5 bases unmatched. This CDR3 contains 16 residues. The CDR3 is CASSSSSGRPYNEQFF. The CDR3 nucleotides are TGTGCCAGCAGCTCATCTAGCGGGAGACCCTACAATGAGCAGTTCTTC.

The chain is built from TRBV6-6 and TRBJ2-1, with no clear D. Germline CDR1 and CDR2: MNHNY and SVGAGI (reference sequence). This CDR3 is 13 amino acids long. The V gene lost 7 bases and the J gene lost 5 bases, with 12 bases spanning the gap. As DNA, the CDR3 is TGTGCCAGCAAATTTTACAACGACAATGAGCAGTTCTTC. It translates to CASKFYNDNEQFF.

The chain uses TRBV12-3 or TRBV12-4 and TRBJ2-3; D possibly corresponds to TRBD2 (7 bases). The ends were cut back, 5 bases at V and 4 bases at J, with 10 bases in the middle. This CDR3 is 13 amino acids long. DNA of the CDR3: TGTGCCAGCAGTCGGGGGGCTGCAGATACGCAGTATTTT. Protein sequence: CASSRGAADTQYF.

The chain uses TRBV6-5 and TRBJ1-1; TRBD1 agrees at 8 bases. This CDR3 comprises 14 residues. Per germline, CDR1 MNHEY and CDR2 SVGAGI. V lost 7 bases and J lost 1; bases outside the gene matches: 5. As DNA, the CDR3 is TGTGCCAGCATCACCGGGACAGGGAACACTGAAGCTTTCTTT. Translation: CASITGTGNTEAFF.

The chain employs TRBV18 and TRBJ1-1, with 7 bases that match TRBD1. The germline V gene has CDR1 KGHSH and CDR2 LQKENI. The V segment lost 3 bases and the J segment 0 bases; nucleotides outside the gene matches: 7. This CDR3 comprises 16 residues. The chain's CDR3 is CASSPATGKMNTEAFF. CDR3 coding DNA: TGTGCCAGCTCACCGGCGACAGGGAAAATGAACACTGAAGCTTTCTTT.

This chain uses TRBV19 with TRBJ1-1; perhaps TRBD1 as D (5 bases). Per germline, CDR1 LNHDA and CDR2 SQIVND (reference sequence). V lost 5 bases and J 6 bases, leaving 19 bases between the germline ends. The CDR3 length is 15 residues. For the CDR3, the DNA is TGTGCCAGTAGTCCGGGCGGGGGGGTACACGCTGAAGCTTTCTTT. Translated, it gives CASSPGGGVHAEAFF.

This sequence joins TRBV2 and TRBJ2-3; D unclear. The CDR3 has 12 amino acids. Trimming left V 3 bases short and J 8 bases short, with 9 bases between. Germline V gene sequence: CDR1 SNHLY, CDR2 FYNNEI. CDR3 sequence: CASSEGPGTQYF. In nucleotides, the CDR3 is TGTGCCAGCAGTGAGGGTCCAGGTACGCAGTATTTT. Full variable domain (remainder filled in from reference TRBV2 and TRBJ2-3): EPEVTQTPSHQVTQMGQEVILRCVPISNHLYFYWYRQILGQKVEFLVSFYNNEISEKSEIFDDQFSVERPDGSNFTLKIRSTKLEDSAMYFCASSEGPGTQYFGPGTRLTVL.

This clone appeared a single time. The V and J genes are TRBV27 and TRBJ2-1; D remains unclear. Germline loops: CDR1 MNHEY, CDR2 SMNVEV (reference sequence). V dropped 0 bases and J dropped 6 bases, with 3 bases sitting between them. The CDR3 totals 12 residues. CDR3: CASSLSSNEQFF. The CDR3 region has the DNA TGTGCCAGCAGTTTATCGTCCAATGAGCAGTTCTTC.

The genes are TRBV9 and TRBJ2-5; D gene ambiguous. CDR1 is SGDLS and CDR2 is YYNGEE in the germline V gene. V was trimmed by 7 bases and J by 5 bases, leaving 9 bases between them. This CDR3 spans 11 amino acids. CDR3 in amino acids: CASGHGETQYF. In DNA, the CDR3 is TGTGCCAGCGGGCACGGGGAGACCCAGTACTTC.

This sequence joins TRBV11-2 and TRBJ2-1; D gene uncertain. The CDR3 is 11 residues long. V lost 1 base and J lost 13, with 8 bases in between. Looked up from germline, CDR1 is SGHAT and CDR2 is FQNNGV. The CDR3 sequence: CASSLGGSQFF. The CDR3 DNA sequence: TGTGCCAGCAGCTTAGGTGGATCCCAGTTCTTC.

This clone was recorded once. V gene TRBV19 combines with J gene TRBJ1-2, with 10 bases that match TRBD1. Per germline, CDR1 LNHDA and CDR2 SQIVND (reference sequence). The CDR3 loop spans 17 amino acids. The V and J ends lost 5 bases and 7 bases, in that order; junction bases with no gene match: 16. As DNA, the CDR3 is TGTGCCAGTAGTCATGGGTGGGACAGGGGTATCAGGAGTGGCTACACCTTC. It is translated as CASSHGWDRGIRSGYTF.

V usage is TRBV28 and J usage is TRBJ2-5; possibly TRBD2 for D (6 bases). Trimming removed 4 bases at V and 2 bases at J, with 8 bases between. The germline CDR1 and CDR2 sequences are MDHEN and SYDVKM. This CDR3 region has 13 residues. CDR3 sequence: CASSSGLQETQYF. As DNA, the CDR3 is TGTGCCAGCAGTTCCGGACTACAAGAGACCCAGTACTTC.

CDR3 in DNA: TGTGCTAGTGGTTTTGGGGGAGATACGCAGTATTTT. Protein: CASGFGGDTQYF. The chain joins TRBV12-5 to TRBJ2-3; D may match TRBD1 or TRBD2 (5 bases each). Trimming shortened V by 3 bases and J by 5 bases, and 6 bases separated the two germline ends. The germline CDR1 and CDR2 sequences are LGHNT and FRNRAP. This CDR3 is 12 amino acids long.

The V gene is TRBV29-1, the J gene TRBJ2-3, with D possibly TRBD2 on 6 matching bases. Deletions cut 6 bases from V and 6 bases from J, with 22 bases between. The CDR3 sequence is 15 residues long. Germline V gene lookup returns CDR1 SQVTM and CDR2 ANQGSEA. The DNA of the CDR3 is TGCAGCGTCGCCGTCGGAGGGCTAGCGATCGATACGCAGTATTTT. Protein product: CSVAVGGLAIDTQYF.

The rearrangement links TRBV6-5 to TRBJ1-2; D is unresolved. CDR1 is MNHEY, CDR2 SVGAGI, per germline. V was trimmed by 2 bases and J by 7 bases, leaving 8 bases between them. This CDR3 has 12 residues. Here the CDR3 DNA reads TGTGCCAGCAGTTACGAGGAAATTGGCTACACCTTC. Its protein product is CASSYEEIGYTF.

The chain uses TRBV18 and TRBJ2-1; D gene ambiguous. The length of the CDR3 is 11 residues. The V end lost 3 bases, the J end lost 12 bases, and 9 bases lay between the germline ends. In germline, CDR1 is KGHSH, CDR2 LQKENI. As DNA, the CDR3 is TGTGCCAGCTCACCGCGAGTTGGGCAGTTCTTC. It encodes CASSPRVGQFF.

CDR3 amino acids: CAWSVIPSPNYGYTF. The CDR3 region has the DNA TGTGCCTGGAGTGTAATTCCATCCCCTAACTATGGCTACACCTTC. This chain connects TRBV30 to TRBJ1-2; D remains ambiguous. V shed 0 bases and J shed 0 bases, with 11 bases lying between them. Germline CDR1 reads GTSNPN; CDR2 reads SVGIG (reference sequence). CDR3 size: 15 residues.

This chain connects TRBV9 to TRBJ1-2, with 9 bases lining up with TRBD1. The CDR3 runs 15 residues. Germline V CDR1 and CDR2: SGDLS, YYNGEE. V lost 0 bases, J lost 7 bases, and 7 bases stayed unmatched. CDR3 DNA sequence: TGTGCCAGCAGCGTAGCTACGGGGACAGGGAGTGGCTACACCTTC. Protein product: CASSVATGTGSGYTF.

The chain carries TRBV7-9 and TRBJ1-2; the D is unclear. V was clipped by 0 bases and J by 6 bases, with 14 bases between them. This CDR3 comprises 15 residues. The germline gives CDR1 SEHNR, CDR2 FQNEAQ (reference sequence). CDR3 amino acids: CASSLASGRPHGYTF. The CDR3 DNA follows: TGTGCCAGCAGCTTAGCCTCAGGCCGACCTCATGGCTACACCTTC. The whole variable domain, remainder taken from reference TRBV7-9 and TRBJ1-2, is DTGVSQNPRHKITKRGQNVTFRCDPISEHNRLYWYRQTLGQGPEFLTYFQNEAQLEKSRLLSDRFSAERPKGSFSTLEIQRTEQGDSAMYLCASSLASGRPHGYTFGSGTRLTVV.

This chain connects TRBV2 to TRBJ2-7, with D unclear. Trimming removed 8 bases at V and 4 bases at J, with 3 bases between. Germline V gene sequence: CDR1 SNHLY, CDR2 FYNNEI. CDR3 length: 9 amino acids. DNA of the CDR3: TGTGCCAGCGGTTACGAGCAGTACTTC. Translated, it gives CASGYEQYF.

The chain carries TRBV19 and TRBJ2-5, with unresolved D. V was trimmed by 4 bases and J by 5 bases, leaving 8 bases between them. Germline CDR1 reads LNHDA; CDR2 reads SQIVND (reference sequence). The CDR3 extends over 12 amino acids. CDR3 in amino acids: CASSRDRETQYF. As DNA, the CDR3 is TGTGCCAGTAGTAGAGATCGTGAGACCCAGTACTTC.